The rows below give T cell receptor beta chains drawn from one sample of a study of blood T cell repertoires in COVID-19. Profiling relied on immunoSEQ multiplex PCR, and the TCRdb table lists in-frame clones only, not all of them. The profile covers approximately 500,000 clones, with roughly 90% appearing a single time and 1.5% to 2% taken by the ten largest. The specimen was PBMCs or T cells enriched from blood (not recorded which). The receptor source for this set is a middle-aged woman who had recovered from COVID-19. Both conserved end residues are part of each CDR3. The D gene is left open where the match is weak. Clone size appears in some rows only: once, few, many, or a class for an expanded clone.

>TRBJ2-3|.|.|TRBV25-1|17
CASSATTWDTYTDTQYF
TGTGCCAGCAGTGCCACTACCTGGGACACTTACACAGATACGCAGTATTTT
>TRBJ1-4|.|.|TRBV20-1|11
CSANYREKLFF
TGCAGTGCTAATTATCGTGAAAAACTGTTTTTT
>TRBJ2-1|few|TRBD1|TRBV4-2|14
CASSQGQADNEQFF
TGTGCCAGCAGCCAGGGACAGGCCGACAATGAGCAGTTCTTC
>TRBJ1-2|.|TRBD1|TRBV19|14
CASSRTGVHYGYTF
TGTGCCAGTAGTCGGACAGGGGTGCACTATGGCTACACCTTC
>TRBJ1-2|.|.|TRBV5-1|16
CASSLAVGQAGYGYTF
TGCGCCAGCAGCTTGGCCGTGGGGCAGGCGGGGTATGGCTACACCTTC
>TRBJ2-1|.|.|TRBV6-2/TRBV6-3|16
CASSYEPRQGQNEQFF
TGTGCCAGCAGTTATGAGCCAAGGCAGGGGCAGAATGAGCAGTTCTTC
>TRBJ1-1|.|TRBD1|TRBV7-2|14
CASSPRTGGTEAFF
TGTGCCAGCAGCCCGCGGACAGGGGGCACTGAAGCTTTCTTT
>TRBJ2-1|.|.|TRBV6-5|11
CASSYGYEQFF
TGTGCCAGCAGTTACGGCTATGAGCAGTTCTTC
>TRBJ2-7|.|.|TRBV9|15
CASSVGGQSSYEQYF
TGTGCCAGCAGCGTAGGAGGACAGAGCTCCTACGAGCAGTACTTC
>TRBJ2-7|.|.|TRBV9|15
CASSSSASATYEQYF
TGTGCCAGCAGCTCCTCGGCTAGCGCTACCTACGAGCAGTACTTC
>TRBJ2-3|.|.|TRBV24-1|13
CATSDTSTDTQYF
TGTGCCACCAGTGATACTAGCACAGATACGCAGTATTTT